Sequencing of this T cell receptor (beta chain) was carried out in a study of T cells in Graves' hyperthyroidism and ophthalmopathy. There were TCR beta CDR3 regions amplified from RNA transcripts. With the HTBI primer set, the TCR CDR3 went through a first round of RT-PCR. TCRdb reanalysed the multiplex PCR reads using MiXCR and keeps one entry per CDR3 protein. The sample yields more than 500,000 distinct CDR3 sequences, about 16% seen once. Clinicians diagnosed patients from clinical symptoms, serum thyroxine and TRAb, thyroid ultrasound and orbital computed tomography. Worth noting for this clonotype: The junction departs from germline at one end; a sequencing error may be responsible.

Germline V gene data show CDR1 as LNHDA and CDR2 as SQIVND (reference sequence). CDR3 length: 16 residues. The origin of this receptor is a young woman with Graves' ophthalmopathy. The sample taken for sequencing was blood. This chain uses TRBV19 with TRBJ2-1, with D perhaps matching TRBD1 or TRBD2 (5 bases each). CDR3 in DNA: TGTGCCAGTAGTATAAGGTCAGGGAGCTCCTACAGTGAGCAGTTCTTC. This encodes CASSIRSGSSYSEQFF.